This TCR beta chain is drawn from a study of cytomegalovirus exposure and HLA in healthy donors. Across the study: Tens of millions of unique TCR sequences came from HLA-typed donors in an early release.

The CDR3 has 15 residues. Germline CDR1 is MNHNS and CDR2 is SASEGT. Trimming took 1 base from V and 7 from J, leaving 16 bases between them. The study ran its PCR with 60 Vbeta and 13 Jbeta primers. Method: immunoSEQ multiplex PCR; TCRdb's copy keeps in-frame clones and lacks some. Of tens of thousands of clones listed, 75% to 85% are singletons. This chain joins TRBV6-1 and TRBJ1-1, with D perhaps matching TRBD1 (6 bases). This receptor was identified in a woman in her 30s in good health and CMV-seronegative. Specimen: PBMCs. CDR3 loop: CASSEEGGGADEAFF. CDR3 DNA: TGTGCCAGCAGTGAAGAAGGGGGTGGAGCCGATGAAGCTTTCTTT.